The clone carrying this T cell receptor (beta chain) was detected a few times. This CDR3 comprises 16 residues. J lost 2 bases, V lost 6 bases, and 11 bases had no gene match. A single record per CDR3 protein comes from TCRdb applying MiXCR to the 5' RACE reads. The repertoire holds about 400,000 distinct CDR3 sequences, with more than 20% as singletons. This sample was included in a study of T-cell memory formation after mild COVID-19. The sequenced sample consisted of PBMCs or a T cell subset sorted from them (not recorded which). This receptor was identified in an adult woman who had mild COVID-19 (a few samples of this study predate the infection). Cell type and time point are not known. The rearrangement joins TRBV12-3 or TRBV12-4 to TRBJ2-3, with 7 positions matching TRBD1. The CDR3: CASRPGPQGDTDTQYF. CDR3 nucleotide sequence: TGTGCCAGCAGACCTGGACCGCAGGGGGACACAGATACGCAGTATTTT.